Listed below are T cell receptor beta chains from one sample, sequenced in a study of siplizumab effects on memory and regulatory T cells. Sequenced by immunoSEQ multiplex PCR; TCRdb stores in-frame clones only, minus some. This sample has under 110,000 clones; 80% to 95% occur once, and the top ten carry approximately 12%. Specimen: non-Treg CD4+ T cells sorted from blood. The receptors were sampled from a human donor in good health. Each CDR3 is given with its conserved first and last residue. The order of the fields is clone size, J gene, V gene, D gene, CDR3 DNA, CDR3 protein. A D gene is named only where the DNA matches it firmly. The size entry is marked missing in some rows and otherwise reads once, few, many or a size class.

NA TRBJ1-2 TRBV5-5 NA TGTGCCAGCAGCCCAAGGACAGCTTTCACTGGCTACACCTTC CASSPRTAFTGYTF
NA TRBJ2-1 TRBV14 NA TGTGCCAGCAGCCAAGGATTAAGAGGCACCTACAATGAGCAGTTCTTC CASSQGLRGTYNEQFF
NA TRBJ2-1 TRBV6-1 NA TGTGCCAGCAACACGGGGAGCTCCTACAATGAGCAGTTCTTC CASNTGSSYNEQFF
NA TRBJ2-1 TRBV11-3 NA TGTGCCAGCAGCACGCGGTCGGGGCTATCCGATGAGCAGTTCTTC CASSTRSGLSDEQFF
NA TRBJ2-5 TRBV19 TRBD2 TGTGCCAGTAGTTCGGGGACTAGCGGGAGGGAAGAGACCCAGTACTTC CASSSGTSGREETQYF
NA TRBJ2-1 TRBV9 NA TGTGCCAGCAGCGTAGAGGATGAGCAGTTCTTC CASSVEDEQFF
NA TRBJ2-3 TRBV5-1 TRBD2 TGCGCCAGCAGCTTGGACGGGACTAGCGGGACTAGCACAGATACGCAGTATTTT CASSLDGTSGTSTDTQYF
NA TRBJ2-4 TRBV5-4 NA TGTGCCAGCAGCTCACTCCAGAACATTCAGTACTTC CASSSLQNIQYF
NA TRBJ2-2 TRBV7-3 TRBD2 TGTGCCAGCAGCGTATCATGGACTAGCGGGAGGACCGGGGAGCTGTTTTTT CASSVSWTSGRTGELFF
once TRBJ2-1 TRBV9 NA TGTGCCAGCAGCGTAGATCCGGGATCCAATGAGCAGTTCTTC CASSVDPGSNEQFF
once TRBJ2-6 TRBV5-1 TRBD2 TGCGCCAGCAGGAATCGGACTAGCGGGACTCCTCCGGGGGCCAACGTCCTGACTTTC CASRNRTSGTPPGANVLTF
once TRBJ2-1 TRBV12-5 NA TGTGCTAGTGGGCGGCATGAGCAGTTCTTC CASGRHEQFF
NA TRBJ2-3 TRBV29-1 TRBD2 TGCAGCGTCGTAAGGGGAGGCGGGGGAGATACGCAGTATTTT CSVVRGGGGDTQYF
NA TRBJ1-4 TRBV28 NA TGTGCCAGCAGTTTATTGAGGTCCGATGAAAAACTGTTTTTT CASSLLRSDEKLFF
once TRBJ1-1 TRBV19 NA TGTGCCAGTACCAAGCGGGGGGCCAACACTGAAGCTTTCTTT CASTKRGANTEAFF
NA TRBJ2-7 TRBV25-1 NA TGTGCCAGCAGTGAATTGGGCTACGAGCAGTACTTC CASSELGYEQYF
few TRBJ1-1 TRBV2 NA TGTGCCAGCAGGGGGAACTTGAACACTGAAGCTTTCTTT CASRGNLNTEAFF
NA TRBJ2-2 TRBV7-3 NA TGTGCCAGCAGGATCCTAGGGGGGTCCACCGGGGAGCTGTTTTTT CASRILGGSTGELFF
NA TRBJ2-2 TRBV5-4 NA TGTGCCAGCAGCTCAAGGGGGACCGGGGAGCTGTTTTTT CASSSRGTGELFF
NA TRBJ2-2 TRBV27 NA TGTGCCAGCAGTGCTACCGGGCTTAACACCGGGGAGCTGTTTTTT CASSATGLNTGELFF
NA TRBJ1-2 TRBV7-2 NA TGTGCCAGCAGCTTAGAATTTGGCTACACCTTC CASSLEFGYTF
NA TRBJ2-3 TRBV18 NA TGTGCCAGCTCTAGGTTACCCACAGATACGCAGTATTTT CASSRLPTDTQYF
NA TRBJ2-5 TRBV28 NA TGTGCCAGCAGTCCACCCGCAAAAGAGACCCAGTACTTC CASSPPAKETQYF
NA TRBJ2-5 TRBV10-1 TRBD1 TGCGCCAGCAGTGAGAGTGGGACAGCCCAAGAGACCCAGTACTTC CASSESGTAQETQYF
NA TRBJ2-2 TRBV7-9 NA TGTGCCAGCAGCCTCGTCCGGGTCAACACCGGGGAGCTGTTTTTT CASSLVRVNTGELFF
once TRBJ2-5 TRBV5-1 TRBD2 TGCGCCAGCAGCTTGGAACTAGCGCGAACGGAGACCCAGTACTTC CASSLELARTETQYF
NA TRBJ2-2 TRBV5-4 NA TGTGCCAGCAGTAGGGACCACCGAACCGGGGAGCTGTTTTTT CASSRDHRTGELFF
NA TRBJ2-3 TRBV19 TRBD2 TGTGCCAGTACCAGACTAGCGGGAGGCTCAACAGATACGCAGTATTTT CASTRLAGGSTDTQYF
NA TRBJ2-2 TRBV5-1 NA TGCGCCAGCAGCTTGGCCGGAGGGATGGTACCCGGGGAGCTGTTTTTT CASSLAGGMVPGELFF
NA TRBJ1-6 TRBV30 NA TGTGCCTGGACCGAGGGGCAGAGGTATAATTCACCCCTCCACTTT CAWTEGQRYNSPLHF
once TRBJ1-1 TRBV6-4 NA TGTGCCAGCAGGGGAGACGGGCTGAACACTGAAGCTTTCTTT CASRGDGLNTEAFF
NA TRBJ2-1 TRBV6-1 NA TGTGCCAGCAGTGAAGCGGGCAGAGGGAATGAGCAGTTCTTC CASSEAGRGNEQFF
NA TRBJ2-1 TRBV7-3 NA TGTGCCAGCAGCTTGGGACCTTACAATGAGCAGTTCTTC CASSLGPYNEQFF
NA TRBJ2-1 TRBV4-2 NA TGTGCCAGCAGCCAGGGCAAACTAGCTCTGGATGAGCAGTTCTTC CASSQGKLALDEQFF
NA TRBJ2-2 TRBV6-6 NA TGTGCCAGCAGTTACTCCAGGGCGAACACCGGGGAGCTGTTTTTT CASSYSRANTGELFF
NA TRBJ2-2 TRBV30 TRBD2 TGTGCCTGGTTGCGGGGGGCGGGCACCGGGGAGCTGTTTTTT CAWLRGAGTGELFF
NA TRBJ2-1 TRBV6-1 NA TGTGCCAGCAGTGAATACTGGGGATCCTACAATGAGCAGTTCTTC CASSEYWGSYNEQFF
NA TRBJ1-4 TRBV28 NA TGTGCCAGCTACGGGATGGGGGGCTTAAGGGAAAAACTGTTTTTT CASYGMGGLREKLFF
NA TRBJ1-2 TRBV9 TRBD1 TGTGCCAGCAGCTACGATCGGACAGGCCCCCGGTATGGCTACACCTTC CASSYDRTGPRYGYTF
NA TRBJ2-4 TRBV4-2 TRBD1 TGTGCCAGCAGCCAGGTGACAGGGGGCGGAAACATTCAGTACTTC CASSQVTGGGNIQYF
NA TRBJ1-2 TRBV28 TRBD1 TGTGCCAGCAGTTTATTACAGGGGGCTTATGGCTACACCTTC CASSLLQGAYGYTF
once TRBJ2-1 TRBV5-1 NA TGCGCCAGCAGCTTGGTTACCGGCTCCAGGGGCAATGAGCAGTTCTTC CASSLVTGSRGNEQFF
NA TRBJ2-2 TRBV27 NA TGTGCCAGCAGTTTATTGGGGGAGGCCCTAGGGGACACCGGGGAGCTGTTTTTT CASSLLGEALGDTGELFF
NA TRBJ1-5 TRBV6-1 TRBD1 TGTGCCAGCAGTGATACAGGGGGCGCGCCTAATCAGCCCCAGCATTTT CASSDTGGAPNQPQHF
NA TRBJ2-1 TRBV19 NA TGTGCCAGTACCCGGGGACTGGACTCCTTCCCCTACAATGAGCAGTTCTTC CASTRGLDSFPYNEQFF
NA TRBJ2-5 TRBV7-2 NA TGTGCCAGCAGCCTTATGACAGTTCAAGAGACCCAGTACTTC CASSLMTVQETQYF
NA TRBJ2-2 TRBV5-1 NA TGCGCCAGCAGCTTGGAGTCCGGGGAGCTGTTTTTT CASSLESGELFF
NA TRBJ2-1 TRBV29-1 TRBD2 TGCAGCGTGCGGACTAGCGGTCATTACAATGAGCAGTTCTTC CSVRTSGHYNEQFF
once TRBJ2-1 TRBV18 TRBD1 TGTGCCAGCTCACCGGGGACAGACAATGAGCAGTTCTTC CASSPGTDNEQFF
NA TRBJ1-5 TRBV19 NA TGTGCCTCAACAACCCTTCAAAACCAGCCCCAGCATTTT CASTTLQNQPQHF
NA TRBJ2-7 TRBV29-1 NA TGCAGCGTGGGGACTTACGAGCAGTACTTC CSVGTYEQYF